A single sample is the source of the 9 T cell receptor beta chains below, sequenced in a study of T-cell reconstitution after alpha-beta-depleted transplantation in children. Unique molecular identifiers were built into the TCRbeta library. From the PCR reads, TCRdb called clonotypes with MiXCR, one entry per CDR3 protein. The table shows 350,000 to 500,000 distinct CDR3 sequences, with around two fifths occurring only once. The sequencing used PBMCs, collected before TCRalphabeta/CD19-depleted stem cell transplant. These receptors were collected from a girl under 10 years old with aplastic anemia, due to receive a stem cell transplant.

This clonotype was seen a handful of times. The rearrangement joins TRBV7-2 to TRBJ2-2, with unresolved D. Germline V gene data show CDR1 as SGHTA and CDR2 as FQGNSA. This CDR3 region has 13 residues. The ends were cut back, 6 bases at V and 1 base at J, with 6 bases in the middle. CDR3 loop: CASRERNTGELFF. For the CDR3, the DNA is TGTGCCAGCAGGGAGCGGAACACCGGGGAGCTGTTTTTT.

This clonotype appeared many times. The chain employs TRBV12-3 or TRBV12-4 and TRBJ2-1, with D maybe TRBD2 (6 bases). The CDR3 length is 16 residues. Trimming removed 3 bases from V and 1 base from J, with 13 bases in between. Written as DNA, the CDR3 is TGTGCCAGCAGTTTTGGGGCGGGAAGGTCCTACAATGAGCAGTTCTTC. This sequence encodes CASSFGAGRSYNEQFF.

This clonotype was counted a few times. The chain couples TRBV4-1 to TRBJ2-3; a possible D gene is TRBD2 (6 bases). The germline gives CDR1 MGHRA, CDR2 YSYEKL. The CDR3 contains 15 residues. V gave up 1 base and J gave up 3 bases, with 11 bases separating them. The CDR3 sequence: CASSQVPGRTDTQYF. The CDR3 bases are TGCGCCAGCAGCCAAGTCCCCGGGAGAACAGATACGCAGTATTTT.

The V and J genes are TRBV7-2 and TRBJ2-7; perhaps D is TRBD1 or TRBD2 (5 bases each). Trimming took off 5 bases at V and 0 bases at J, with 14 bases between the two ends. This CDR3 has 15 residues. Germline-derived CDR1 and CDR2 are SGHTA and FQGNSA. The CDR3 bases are TGTGCCAGCAGCGACCAGCCGGGGCCCTCCTACGAGCAGTACTTC. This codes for CASSDQPGPSYEQYF.

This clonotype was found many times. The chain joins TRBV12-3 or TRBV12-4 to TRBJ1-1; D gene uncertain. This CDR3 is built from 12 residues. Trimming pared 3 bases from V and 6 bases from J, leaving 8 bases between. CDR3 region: CASSLAPAEAFF. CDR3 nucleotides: TGTGCCAGCAGTTTGGCCCCAGCTGAAGCTTTCTTT.

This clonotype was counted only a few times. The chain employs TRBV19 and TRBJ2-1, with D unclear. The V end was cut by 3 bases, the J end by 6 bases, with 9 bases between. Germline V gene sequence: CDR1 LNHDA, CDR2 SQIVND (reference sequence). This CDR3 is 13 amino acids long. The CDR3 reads CASSITSANEQFF. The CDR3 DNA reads TGTGCCAGTAGTATTACCAGCGCCAATGAGCAGTTCTTC.

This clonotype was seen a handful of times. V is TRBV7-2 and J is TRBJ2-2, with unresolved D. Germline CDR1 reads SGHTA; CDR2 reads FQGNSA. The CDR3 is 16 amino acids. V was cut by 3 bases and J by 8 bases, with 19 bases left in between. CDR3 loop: CASSFLTPSIAGELFF. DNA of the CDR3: TGTGCCAGCAGCTTTTTGACCCCCTCAATTGCAGGGGAGCTGTTTTTT.

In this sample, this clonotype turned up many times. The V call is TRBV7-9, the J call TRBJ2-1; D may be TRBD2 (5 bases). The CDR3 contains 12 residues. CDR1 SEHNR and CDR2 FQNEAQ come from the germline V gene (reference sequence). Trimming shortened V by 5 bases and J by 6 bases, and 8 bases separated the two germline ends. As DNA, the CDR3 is TGTGCCAGCAGCCTGGGGAGCAATGAGCAGTTCTTC. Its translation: CASSLGSNEQFF.

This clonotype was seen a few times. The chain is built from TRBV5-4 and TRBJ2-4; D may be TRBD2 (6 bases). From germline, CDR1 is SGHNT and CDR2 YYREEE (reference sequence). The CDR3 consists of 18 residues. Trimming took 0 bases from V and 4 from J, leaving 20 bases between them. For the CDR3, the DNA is TGTGCCAGCAGCTTGGATGATGTGTCGGGAGAGATAAAAAACATTCAGTACTTC. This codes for CASSLDDVSGEIKNIQYF.